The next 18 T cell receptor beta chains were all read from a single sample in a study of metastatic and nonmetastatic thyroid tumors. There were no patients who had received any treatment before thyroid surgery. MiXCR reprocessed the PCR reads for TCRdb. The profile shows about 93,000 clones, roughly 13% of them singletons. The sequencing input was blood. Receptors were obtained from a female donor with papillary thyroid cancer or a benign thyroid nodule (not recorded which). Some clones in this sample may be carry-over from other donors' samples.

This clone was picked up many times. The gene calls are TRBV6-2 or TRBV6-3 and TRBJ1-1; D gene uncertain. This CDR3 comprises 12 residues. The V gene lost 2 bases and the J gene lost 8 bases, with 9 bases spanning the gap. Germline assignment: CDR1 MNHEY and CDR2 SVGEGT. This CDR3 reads CASSYTAGEAFF. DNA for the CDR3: TGTGCCAGCAGTTACACTGCGGGAGAAGCTTTCTTT.

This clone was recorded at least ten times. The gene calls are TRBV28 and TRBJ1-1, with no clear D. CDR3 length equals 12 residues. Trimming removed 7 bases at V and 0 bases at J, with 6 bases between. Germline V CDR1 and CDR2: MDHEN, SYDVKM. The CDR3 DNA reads TGTGCCAGCAAGGAGTTGAACACTGAAGCTTTCTTT. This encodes CASKELNTEAFF.

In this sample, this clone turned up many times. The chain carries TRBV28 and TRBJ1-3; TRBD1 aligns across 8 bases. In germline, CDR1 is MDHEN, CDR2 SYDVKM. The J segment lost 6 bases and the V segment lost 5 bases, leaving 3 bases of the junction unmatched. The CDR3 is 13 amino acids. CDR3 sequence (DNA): TGTGCCAGCAGTCCGACAGGGGTAAACACCATATATTTT. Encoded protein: CASSPTGVNTIYF.

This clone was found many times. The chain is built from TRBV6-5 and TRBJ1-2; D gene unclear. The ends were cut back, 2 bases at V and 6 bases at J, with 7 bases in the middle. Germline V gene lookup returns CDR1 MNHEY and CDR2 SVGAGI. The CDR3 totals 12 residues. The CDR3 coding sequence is TGTGCCAGCAGTTACCACGGGGATGGCTACACCTTC. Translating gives CASSYHGDGYTF.

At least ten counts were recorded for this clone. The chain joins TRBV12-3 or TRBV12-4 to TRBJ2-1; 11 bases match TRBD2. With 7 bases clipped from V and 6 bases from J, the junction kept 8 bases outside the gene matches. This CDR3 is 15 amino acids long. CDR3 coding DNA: TGTGCCAGCACATTACTCACTAGCGGGAGCAATGAGCAGTTCTTC. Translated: CASTLLTSGSNEQFF.

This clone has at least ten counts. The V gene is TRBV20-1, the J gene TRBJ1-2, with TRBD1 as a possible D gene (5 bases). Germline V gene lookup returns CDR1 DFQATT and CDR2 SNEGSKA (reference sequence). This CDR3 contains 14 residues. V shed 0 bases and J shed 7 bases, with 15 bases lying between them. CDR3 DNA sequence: TGCAGTGCTAGAGAGGGGCAGCTGCCCCTTGGCTACACCTTC. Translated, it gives CSAREGQLPLGYTF.

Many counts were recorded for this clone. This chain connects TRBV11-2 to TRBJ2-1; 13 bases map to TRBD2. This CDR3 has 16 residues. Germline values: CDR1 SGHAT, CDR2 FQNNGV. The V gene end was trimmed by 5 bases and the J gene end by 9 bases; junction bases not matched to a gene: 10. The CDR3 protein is CASSAVLAGGPPEQFF. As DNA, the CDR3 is TGTGCCAGCAGCGCCGTACTAGCGGGAGGGCCGCCTGAGCAGTTCTTC.

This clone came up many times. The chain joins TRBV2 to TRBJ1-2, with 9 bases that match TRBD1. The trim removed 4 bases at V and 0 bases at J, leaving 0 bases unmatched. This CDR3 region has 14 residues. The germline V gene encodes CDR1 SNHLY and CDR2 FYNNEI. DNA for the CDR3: TGTGCCAGCAGTGGGGACAGGGCTAACTATGGCTACACCTTC. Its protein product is CASSGDRANYGYTF.

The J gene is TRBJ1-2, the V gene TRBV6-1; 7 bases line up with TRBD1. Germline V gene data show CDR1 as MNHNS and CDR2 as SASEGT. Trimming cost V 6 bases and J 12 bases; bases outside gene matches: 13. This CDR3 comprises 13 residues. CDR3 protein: CASRRRQGGCNTF. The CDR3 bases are TGTGCCAGCAGACGACGACAGGGCGGTTGCAACACCTTC.

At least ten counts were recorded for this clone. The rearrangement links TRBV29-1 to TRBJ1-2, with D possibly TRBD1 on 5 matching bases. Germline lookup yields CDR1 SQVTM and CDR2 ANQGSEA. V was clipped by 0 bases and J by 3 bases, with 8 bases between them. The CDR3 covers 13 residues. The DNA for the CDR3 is TGCAGCGTTGAAGATCAACAGGACTATGGCTACACCTTC. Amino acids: CSVEDQQDYGYTF.

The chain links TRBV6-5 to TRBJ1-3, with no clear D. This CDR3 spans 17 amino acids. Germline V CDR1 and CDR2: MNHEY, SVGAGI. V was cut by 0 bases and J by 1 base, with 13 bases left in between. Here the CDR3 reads CASSYSGVLESGNTIYF. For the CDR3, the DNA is TGTGCCAGCAGTTACTCGGGCGTTCTAGAATCTGGAAACACCATATATTTT.

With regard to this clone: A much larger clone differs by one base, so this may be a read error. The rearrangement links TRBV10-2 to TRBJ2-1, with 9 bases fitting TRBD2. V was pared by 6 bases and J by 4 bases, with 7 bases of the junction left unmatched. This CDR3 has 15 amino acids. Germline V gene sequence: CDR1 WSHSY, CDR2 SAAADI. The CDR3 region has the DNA TGCGCCAGCAGGCAAGCTAGCGGGGTATACAATGAGCAGTTCTTC. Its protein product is CASRQASGVYNEQFF.

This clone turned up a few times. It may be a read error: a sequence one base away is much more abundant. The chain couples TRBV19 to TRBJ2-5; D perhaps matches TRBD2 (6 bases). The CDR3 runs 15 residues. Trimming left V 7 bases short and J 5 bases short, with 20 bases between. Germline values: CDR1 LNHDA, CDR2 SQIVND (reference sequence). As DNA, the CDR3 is TGTGCCAGTATCGGGGCGGGACTGCTGGGGGAGACCCAGTACTTC. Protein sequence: CASIGAGLLGETQYF. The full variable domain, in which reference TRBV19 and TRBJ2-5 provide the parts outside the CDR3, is DGGITQSPKYLFRKEGQNVTLSCEQNLNHDAMYWYRQDPGQGLRLIYYSQIVNDFQKGDIAEGYSVSREKKESFPLTVTSAQKNPTAFYLCASIGAGLLGETQYFGPGTRLLVL.

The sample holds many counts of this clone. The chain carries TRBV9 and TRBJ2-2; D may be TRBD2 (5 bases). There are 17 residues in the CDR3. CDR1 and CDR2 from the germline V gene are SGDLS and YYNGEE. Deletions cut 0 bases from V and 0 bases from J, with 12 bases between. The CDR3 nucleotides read TGTGCCAGCAGCGTAGGTGAGGGAGCGGCGAACACCGGGGAGCTGTTTTTT. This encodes CASSVGEGAANTGELFF.

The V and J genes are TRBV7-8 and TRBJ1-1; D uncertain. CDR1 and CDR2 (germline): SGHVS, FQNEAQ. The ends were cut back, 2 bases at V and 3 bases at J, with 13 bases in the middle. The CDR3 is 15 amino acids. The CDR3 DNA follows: TGTGCCAGCAGCTTACACAGCTCCGAGTACACTGAAGCTTTCTTT. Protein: CASSLHSSEYTEAFF.

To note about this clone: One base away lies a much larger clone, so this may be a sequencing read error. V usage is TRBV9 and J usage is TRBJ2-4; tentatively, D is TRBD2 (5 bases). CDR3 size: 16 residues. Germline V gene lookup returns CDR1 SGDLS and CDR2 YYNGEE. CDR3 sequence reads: CPSSVDPSGTKNIQYF. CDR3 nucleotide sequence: TGTCCCAGCAGCGTAGATCCATCGGGGACCAAAAACATTCAGTACTTC.

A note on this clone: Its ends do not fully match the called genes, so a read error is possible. CDR3 region: CASSLYGRVPSYNSTLHF. Here the CDR3 DNA reads TGTGCCAGCAGCTTATATGGCAGGGTCCCCTCCTATAATTCAACCCTCCACTTT. This chain connects TRBV11-2 to TRBJ1-6; possibly TRBD1 for D (5 bases). Germline CDR1 SGHAT, CDR2 FQNNGV. The CDR3 runs to 18 residues. The full variable domain, completed using reference TRBV11-2 and TRBJ1-6, is EAGVAQSPRYKIIEKRQSVAFWCNPISGHATLYWYQQILGQGPKLLIQFQNNGVVDDSQLPKDRFSAERLKGVDSTLKIQPAKLEDSAVYLCASSLYGRVPSYNSTLHFGNGTRLTVT.

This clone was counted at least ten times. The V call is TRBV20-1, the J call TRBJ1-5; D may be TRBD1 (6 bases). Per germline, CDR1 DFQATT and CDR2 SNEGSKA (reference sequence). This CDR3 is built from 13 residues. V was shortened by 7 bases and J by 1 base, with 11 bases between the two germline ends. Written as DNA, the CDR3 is TGCAGTGTTAGGACAGTCAGCAATCAGCCCCAGCATTTT. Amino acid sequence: CSVRTVSNQPQHF.